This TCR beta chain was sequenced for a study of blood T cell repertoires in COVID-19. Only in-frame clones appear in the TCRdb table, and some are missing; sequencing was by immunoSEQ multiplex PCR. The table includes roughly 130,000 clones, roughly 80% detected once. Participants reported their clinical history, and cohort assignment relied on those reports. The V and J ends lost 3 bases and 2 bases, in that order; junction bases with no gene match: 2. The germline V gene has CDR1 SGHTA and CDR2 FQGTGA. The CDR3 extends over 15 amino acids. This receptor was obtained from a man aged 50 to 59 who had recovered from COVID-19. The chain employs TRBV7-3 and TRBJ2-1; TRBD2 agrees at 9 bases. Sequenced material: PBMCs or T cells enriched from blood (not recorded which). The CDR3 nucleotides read TGTGCCAGCAGCTTGACTAGCGGAACCTACAATGAGCAGTTCTTC. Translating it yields CASSLTSGTYNEQFF.